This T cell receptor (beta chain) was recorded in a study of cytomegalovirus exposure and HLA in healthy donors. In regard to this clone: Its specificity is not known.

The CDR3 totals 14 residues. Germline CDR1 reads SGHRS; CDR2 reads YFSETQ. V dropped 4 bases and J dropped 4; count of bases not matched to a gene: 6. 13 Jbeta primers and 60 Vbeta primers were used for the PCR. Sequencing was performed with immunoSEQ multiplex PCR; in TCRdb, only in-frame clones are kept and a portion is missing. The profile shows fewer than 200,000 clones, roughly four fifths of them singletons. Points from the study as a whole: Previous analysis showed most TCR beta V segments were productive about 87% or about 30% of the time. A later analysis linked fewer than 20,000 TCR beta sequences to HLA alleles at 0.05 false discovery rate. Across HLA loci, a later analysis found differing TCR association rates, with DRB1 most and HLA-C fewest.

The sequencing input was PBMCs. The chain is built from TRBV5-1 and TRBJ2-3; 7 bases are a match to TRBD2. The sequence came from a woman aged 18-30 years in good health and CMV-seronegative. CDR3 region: CASSLDSGADTQYF. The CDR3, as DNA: TGCGCCAGCAGCCTCGACAGCGGGGCAGATACGCAGTATTTT.